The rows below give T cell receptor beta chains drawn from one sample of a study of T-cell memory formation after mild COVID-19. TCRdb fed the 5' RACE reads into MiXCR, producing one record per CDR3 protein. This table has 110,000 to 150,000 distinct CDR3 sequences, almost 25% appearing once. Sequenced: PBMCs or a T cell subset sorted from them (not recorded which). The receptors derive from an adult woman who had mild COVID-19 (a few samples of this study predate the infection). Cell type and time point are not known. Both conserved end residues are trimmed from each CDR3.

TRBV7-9	ASSLEVIEAF
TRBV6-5	ASSLGQLNMNTEAF
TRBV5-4	ASSPDRGIADTQY
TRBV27	ASSTRDRPREGYT
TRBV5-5	ASSLWASNTGELF
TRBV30	AWRGGSYTEAF
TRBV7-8	ASSPSGGSNYGYT
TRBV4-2	ASSQEAGLGDNEQF
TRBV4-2	ASSQEGTSGSETQY
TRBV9	ASSSSGGALYEQF
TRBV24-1	ATSDFAADTQY
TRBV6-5	ASSYRGGTQY
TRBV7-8	ASSLATGGILQY
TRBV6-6	ASSYGVYGYT
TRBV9	ASSPGGAGEQY
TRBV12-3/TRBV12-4	ASSPGTQPQH
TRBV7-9	ASSQGHLNEKLF
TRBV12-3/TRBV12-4	ASSFPSSGQETQY
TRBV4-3	ASSQRTGLVNTEAF
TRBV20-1	SAGGLSYNEQF
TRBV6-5	ASSYSEENTEAF
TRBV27	ASSLTRIHEQY
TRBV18	ASSSDGTDNYNEQF
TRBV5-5	ASSLEQGGYGNQPQH
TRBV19	ASSPQQGVNYGYT
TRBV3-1	ASSRSRLAGVGNEQF
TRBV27	ASSFSKAYEQY
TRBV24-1	ATRSGEGHQPQH
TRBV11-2	ASSLVRVGSTDTQY
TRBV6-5	ASSPRGHEQY
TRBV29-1	SIGQGHGYT
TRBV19	ASSIGRVYEQY
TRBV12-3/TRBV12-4	ASSRDRSILSYEQY
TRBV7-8	ASSSDGGPREEDTQY
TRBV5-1	ASSPTPEETQY
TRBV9	ASSPSVTGELF
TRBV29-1	SVEGALEGGYT
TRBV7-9	ASSHGLAGAHEQY